This T cell receptor beta chain was identified in a study of CD8 T cells in ankylosing spondylitis (TCRdb year 2017). With respect to the entire study: The study set out to find disease-linked TCR variants by profiling T cell receptor beta repertoires in ankylosing spondylitis patients and healthy donors. The full study cohort comprised 25 ankylosing spondylitis patients and about 110 healthy donors. Peripheral blood was sampled, and synovial fluid was additionally collected from ankylosing spondylitis patients.

The run used an Illumina HiSeq 2500. Quantitative 5'-RACE with molecular barcodes was used to prepare TCR beta libraries. The authors processed their data as follows. Disease-linked TCR variants were identified with a new computational method built on a probabilistic model of VDJ rearrangement. The public reads were run again by TCRdb, first through fastp at Q25 and then through MiXCR, and only productive beta chains were kept. Every CDR3 protein is listed once, alongside the most common genes and DNA of its rows. None of the V and J calls come from the authors' own analysis; TCRdb made them. In all, the sample holds around 130,000 distinct CDR3 sequences, and 6.5% to 9% of those were seen once. More than 9% of the sample is held by the ten biggest clonotypes. Note on this clonotype: No antigen is known for it. Per-nucleotide qualities are absent, and no much larger clonotype sits a single base away.

The V end loses 1 base and the J end loses 0 bases, and a stretch of 15 bases separates them. There are 16 amino acids in the CDR3, from cysteine to phenylalanine inclusive. The kept DNA is CDR3 alone, 48 bases in frame from the first base. CDR1 and CDR2 (SQVTM, ANQGSEA) derive from the germline V gene. Here is what the overall study found, with its caveats: Blood from ankylosing spondylitis patients appeared to be characterized by a TCR beta motif composed of roughly eight highly homologous amino acid variants. According to the report, matched synovial fluid samples from ankylosing spondylitis patients were significantly enriched for the disease-linked clones. A CD8+ phenotype was shown by the disease-linked clones, which were found at relatively low frequencies in peripheral blood. Some motif variants had previously been reported in the synovial fluid and blood of reactive arthritis patients, which suggests shared mechanisms of disease initiation.

The TCR was taken from a male donor with ankylosing spondylitis or in good health (not recorded which). The sequenced sample consisted of blood, either unsorted or a sorted T cell fraction (not recorded which). Here the chain combines TRBV29-1 and TRBJ1-1; the D gene lacks a confident call. The CDR3 corresponds to CSVEGDLIQMNTEAFF. Here is the DNA: TGCAGCGTTGAAGGAGATCTAATCCAAATGAACACTGAAGCTTTCTTT.